This T cell receptor beta chain originates from a study of cytomegalovirus exposure and HLA in healthy donors. V lost 3 bases to trimming and J lost 0 bases, with 11 bases between them. Germline assignment: CDR1 LNHDA and CDR2 SQIVND (reference sequence). This CDR3 region has 16 residues. PCR amplification relied on 60 Vbeta primers (plus 13 Jbeta primers). Sequencing was performed with immunoSEQ multiplex PCR; in TCRdb, only in-frame clones are kept and a portion is missing. The repertoire holds roughly 120,000 clones, with about 60% as singletons. In this sample, this clone turned up a few times. The chain couples TRBV19 to TRBJ2-2, with D tentatively TRBD2 (6 bases). Sequencing was performed on PBMCs. The clonotype comes from a man aged 35 to 55 in good health and CMV-seropositive. DNA for the CDR3: TGTGCCAGTAGTATTCGGCTAGCGCCGAACACCGGGGAGCTGTTTTTT. This encodes CASSIRLAPNTGELFF.